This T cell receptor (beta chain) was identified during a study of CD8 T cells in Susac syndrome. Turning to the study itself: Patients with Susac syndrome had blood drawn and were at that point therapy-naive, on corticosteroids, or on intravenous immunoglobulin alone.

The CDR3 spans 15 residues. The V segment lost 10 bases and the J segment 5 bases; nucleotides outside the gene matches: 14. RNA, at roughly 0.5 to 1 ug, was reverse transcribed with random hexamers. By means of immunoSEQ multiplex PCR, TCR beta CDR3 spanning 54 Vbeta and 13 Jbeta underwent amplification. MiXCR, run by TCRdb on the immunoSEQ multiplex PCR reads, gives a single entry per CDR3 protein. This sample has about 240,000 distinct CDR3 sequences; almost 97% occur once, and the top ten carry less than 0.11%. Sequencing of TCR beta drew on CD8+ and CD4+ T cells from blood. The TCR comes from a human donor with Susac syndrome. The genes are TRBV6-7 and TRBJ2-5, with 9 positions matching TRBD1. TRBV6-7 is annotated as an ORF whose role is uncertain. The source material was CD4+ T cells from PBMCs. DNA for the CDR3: TGTGCCAACGGCGTCGAACAGGGGGCGCGGGAGACCCAGTACTTC. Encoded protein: CANGVEQGARETQYF.